This passage covers 21 T cell receptor beta chains from one sample sequenced in a study of CD8 T cells in ankylosing spondylitis. One entry per CDR3 protein results from TCRdb running MiXCR on the 5' RACE reads. The table shows under 300,000 distinct CDR3 sequences, with around a tenth occurring only once. The sequenced sample consisted of blood, either unsorted or a sorted T cell fraction (not recorded which). The receptors originated from a male donor with ankylosing spondylitis or in good health (not recorded which).

This clonotype was seen just once. The chain has TRBV7-8 and TRBJ2-1, with 8 bases fitting TRBD2. Trimming removed 5 bases from V and 9 bases from J; junction bases left unmatched: 18. The germline CDR1 and CDR2 sequences are SGHVS and FQNEAQ. The CDR3 covers 17 residues. This chain's CDR3 is CASSPIREGGPLGEQFF. DNA of the CDR3: TGTGCCAGCAGCCCCATTCGGGAGGGAGGCCCCCTCGGTGAGCAGTTCTTC.

The rearrangement joins TRBV5-1 to TRBJ2-3, with unresolved D. The germline V gene has CDR1 SGHRS and CDR2 YFSETQ. The CDR3 length is 13 residues. The germline V and J ends were trimmed by 5 bases and 2 bases, with 9 bases remaining between them. As DNA, the CDR3 is TGCGCCAGCAGAATAGGGATCACAGATACGCAGTATTTT. Its translation: CASRIGITDTQYF.

In its sample, this clonotype was seen a few times. The rearrangement links TRBV28 to TRBJ2-7, with TRBD2 identical over 8 bases. V shed 5 bases and J 6 bases; nucleotides not matched to a gene: 18. This CDR3 contains 17 residues. Germline CDR1 reads MDHEN; CDR2 reads SYDVKM. In DNA, the CDR3 is TGTGCCAGCAGTCTCACGGACAGAACGGGAGGGCCACGCGAGCAGTACTTC. It specifies CASSLTDRTGGPREQYF.

This clonotype was counted ten times or more. The V and J genes are TRBV10-3 and TRBJ2-2; maybe TRBD1 (6 bases). The length of the CDR3 is 15 residues. Germline V lookup: CDR1 ENHRY, CDR2 SYGVKD. With 7 bases removed from V and 0 bases from J, the gap between germline ends came to 12 bases. CDR3 bases: TGTGCCATCAAAACCGGGACACCGAACACCGGGGAGCTGTTTTTT. It translates to CAIKTGTPNTGELFF.

This clonotype has just a few counts. The chain couples TRBV7-8 to TRBJ1-6; 10 bases match TRBD1. The CDR3 is 15 amino acids. The germline V gene has CDR1 SGHVS and CDR2 FQNEAQ. Trimming removed 5 bases from V and 8 bases from J; junction bases left unmatched: 6. CDR3 bases: TGTGCCAGCAGCAAGGGACAGGGGAGAGATTCACCCCTCCACTTT. Encoded protein: CASSKGQGRDSPLHF.

In this sample, this clonotype turned up a few times. This rearrangement joins TRBV5-1 to TRBJ2-1, with TRBD2 identical over 12 bases. The CDR3 sequence is 19 residues long. Germline trimming cut 1 base from V and 2 bases from J; bases unmatched to any gene: 10. Germline assignment: CDR1 SGHRS and CDR2 YFSETQ. The CDR3 reads CASSLSLAGGHPAYNEQFF. Here the CDR3 DNA reads TGCGCCAGCAGCTTGTCACTAGCGGGGGGCCATCCCGCCTACAATGAGCAGTTCTTC.

The rearrangement joins TRBV18 to TRBJ2-1, with 7 bases matching TRBD1. From germline, CDR1 is KGHSH and CDR2 LQKENI. The V and J ends lost 3 bases and 8 bases, in that order; junction bases with no gene match: 4. This CDR3 has 13 amino acids. The CDR3 nucleotides are TGTGCCAGCTCACCCGGGGACAGCTATGAGCAGTTCTTC. Protein product: CASSPGDSYEQFF.

This clonotype was found many times. The gene calls are TRBV14 and TRBJ1-1; D is possibly TRBD1 (5 bases). Germline CDR1 and CDR2: SGHDN and FVKESK. The CDR3 loop spans 13 amino acids. V was cut by 5 bases and J by 6 bases, with 13 bases left in between. CDR3 sequence: CASSASSGPEAFF. CDR3 nucleotides: TGTGCCAGCAGCGCCTCGTCGGGACCTGAAGCTTTCTTT.

This clonotype was picked up a small number of times. V and J are TRBV5-1 and TRBJ2-3; 10 bases match TRBD2. The germline gives CDR1 SGHRS, CDR2 YFSETQ. The J segment lost 2 bases and the V segment lost 7 bases, leaving 10 bases of the junction unmatched. This CDR3 region has 16 residues. The chain's CDR3 is CASVRVAGGPTDTQYF. Written as DNA, the CDR3 is TGCGCCAGCGTTAGGGTAGCGGGGGGTCCCACAGATACGCAGTATTTT.

The chain links TRBV20-1 to TRBJ2-7, with 10 bases lining up with TRBD2. This CDR3 is 18 amino acids long. CDR1 is DFQATT and CDR2 is SNEGSKA in the germline V gene (reference sequence). Germline trimming cut 0 bases from V and 6 bases from J; bases unmatched to any gene: 17. This chain's CDR3 is CSARDLGSSGSVRGEQYF. The CDR3 DNA is TGCAGTGCTAGAGATTTGGGGTCTAGCGGGAGTGTTCGCGGCGAGCAGTACTTC.

This clonotype turned up a few times. The rearrangement joins TRBV2 to TRBJ1-2; D possibly corresponds to TRBD1 (6 bases). V lost 5 bases and J 4 bases, leaving 14 bases between the germline ends. This CDR3 region has 14 residues. Germline CDR1 SNHLY, CDR2 FYNNEI. The CDR3 sequence: CASSLHREAYGYTF. CDR3 coding DNA: TGTGCCAGCAGTCTCCACAGGGAAGCCTATGGCTACACCTTC.

This clonotype was seen ten or more times. J is TRBJ2-5 and V is TRBV20-1, with D possibly being TRBD2 (5 bases). Trimming pared 0 bases from V and 4 bases from J, leaving 12 bases between. Germline lookup yields CDR1 DFQATT and CDR2 SNEGSKA (reference sequence). CDR3 length: 14 residues. The CDR3 spells CSARDPRGRETQYF. The CDR3 DNA follows: TGCAGTGCTAGAGATCCTCGGGGTCGAGAGACCCAGTACTTC.

CDR3 nucleotide sequence: TGCGCCAGCAGCTTGGCCAGGGGGCGCCCCGCAGATACGCAGTATTTT. It translates to CASSLARGRPADTQYF. This chain uses TRBV5-1 with TRBJ2-3; the match to TRBD1 covers 8 bases. Germline loops: CDR1 SGHRS, CDR2 YFSETQ. This CDR3 comprises 16 residues. J gave up 4 bases and V 0 bases, and 7 bases lay outside the gene matches.

As to this clonotype: A clone one base away is much larger, so this may be a read error. The V and J genes are TRBV30 and TRBJ2-7; the D call may be TRBD1 or TRBD2 (5 bases each). V was clipped by 2 bases and J by 11 bases, with 19 bases between them. The CDR3 runs to 13 residues. Germline CDR1 is GTSNPN and CDR2 is SVGIG (reference sequence). For the CDR3, the DNA is TGTGCCTGGAGTCTTGGGGCCTACTGGGAGAAGTACTTC. This translates into CAWSLGAYWEKYF.

This rearrangement joins TRBV29-1 to TRBJ1-1; D gene uncertain. The V gene lost 3 bases and the J gene lost 0 bases, with 8 bases spanning the gap. CDR3 length: 13 amino acids. Germline-derived CDR1 and CDR2 are SQVTM and ANQGSEA. CDR3 loop: CSVEVTLNTEAFF. CDR3 DNA sequence: TGCAGCGTTGAGGTGACTTTGAACACTGAAGCTTTCTTT.

The table lists this clonotype with many counts. This chain uses TRBV12-3 or TRBV12-4 with TRBJ2-4; weak D call: TRBD1 (6 bases). V lost 4 bases and J lost 4, with 23 bases in between. CDR3 length: 18 residues. The CDR3: CASSYRASLGSAKNIQYF. The CDR3 bases are TGTGCCAGCAGTTACAGGGCGAGCTTAGGTAGTGCTAAAAACATTCAGTACTTC.

This clonotype was detected ten times or more. The gene calls are TRBV9 and TRBJ1-3; D not certain. Germline V gene sequence: CDR1 SGDLS, CDR2 YYNGEE. The CDR3 is made up of 14 amino acids. Trimming cost V 0 bases and J 3 bases, with 7 bases left between them. CDR3: CASSVVSDGNTIYF. The CDR3 DNA reads TGTGCCAGCAGCGTAGTGTCGGATGGAAACACCATATATTTT.

This chain uses TRBV7-9 with TRBJ2-3, with D possibly matching TRBD2 (6 bases). Trimming took 3 bases from V and 1 from J, leaving 11 bases between them. CDR3 length equals 15 residues. Per the germline V gene, CDR1 is SEHNR and CDR2 is FQNEAQ (reference sequence). CDR3 sequence: CASSFTSTGTDTQYF. The CDR3 DNA reads as TGTGCCAGCAGCTTCACTAGCACGGGCACAGATACGCAGTATTTT.

This clonotype has a handful of counts. V usage is TRBV7-9 and J usage is TRBJ1-5, with D unresolved. The CDR3 consists of 13 residues. Trimming shortened V by 1 base and J by 9 bases, and 10 bases separated the two germline ends. Germline V gene lookup returns CDR1 SEHNR and CDR2 FQNEAQ (reference sequence). CDR3 residues: CASSLGRMGPQHF. CDR3 in DNA: TGTGCCAGCAGCTTAGGGCGGATGGGGCCCCAGCATTTT.

This clonotype was seen at least ten times. V and J are TRBV5-1 and TRBJ2-3; TRBD2 agrees at 9 bases. V gave up 2 bases and J gave up 0 bases; unmatched junction bases: 4. The germline CDR1 and CDR2 sequences are SGHRS and YFSETQ. CDR3 length: 16 residues. The CDR3 region is CASSFRLAESTDTQYF. CDR3 nucleotides: TGCGCCAGCAGCTTTCGACTAGCGGAAAGCACAGATACGCAGTATTTT.

This clonotype was detected ten times or more. This chain uses TRBV9 with TRBJ2-3; maybe TRBD2 (5 bases). The V gene's germline CDR1 is SGDLS and CDR2 YYNGEE. Trimming shortened V by 0 bases and J by 2 bases, and 10 bases separated the two germline ends. The CDR3 has 15 residues. In DNA form, the CDR3 reads TGTGCCAGCAGCGTAGCCGGGATTTACACAGATACGCAGTATTTT. Residues: CASSVAGIYTDTQYF.